Each of the 8 T cell receptor beta chains below was sequenced from the same sample in a study of shared clonotypes between healthy human individuals. Clones were sequenced by immunoSEQ multiplex PCR, and TCRdb holds only the in-frame ones, with some missing. There are fewer than 1.4 million clones in the sample; roughly 74% occur only once, and roughly 0.65% lies in the top ten. The sequenced material came from memory CD4+ T cells from PBMCs. Subset of the sample: CD45RA-negative fraction. These receptors were taken from a man younger than 30 in good health. Some clones in this sample may be carry-over from other donors' samples.

This rearrangement joins TRBV6-5 to TRBJ2-7; D might be TRBD1 (6 bases). V lost 2 bases to trimming and J lost 6 bases, with 17 bases between them. The CDR3 is made up of 15 amino acids. CDR1 is MNHEY and CDR2 is SVGAGI in the germline V gene. CDR3 DNA sequence: TGTGCCAGCAGTTACCCCTCGTCAGGGGAAGGCGAGCAGTACTTC. This sequence encodes CASSYPSSGEGEQYF.

In regard to this clone: The junction differs from germline at one of its ends, possibly a read error. The V call is TRBV27, the J call TRBJ1-3; 7 nucleotides match TRBD1. Per germline, CDR1 MNHEY and CDR2 SMNVEV (reference sequence). This CDR3 comprises 17 residues. The CDR3 sequence: CASTLLGEDRSGNTIYF. The CDR3 DNA sequence: TGTGCCAGCACTTTATTGGGGGAGGACAGGAGCGGAAACACCATATATTTT.

The V call is TRBV7-2, the J call TRBJ1-2; 7 bases agree with TRBD1. Germline CDR1 is SGHTA and CDR2 is FQGNSA. The CDR3 loop spans 14 amino acids. Trimming at V came to 5 bases and at J to 5 bases, leaving 8 bases not matched to a gene. The CDR3 protein is CASSPRTGEYGYTF. The CDR3 coding sequence is TGTGCCAGCAGCCCGCGGACAGGCGAATATGGCTACACCTTC.

This chain connects TRBV7-9 to TRBJ2-1; TRBD2 agrees at 7 bases. Germline V gives CDR1 SEHNR, CDR2 FQNEAQ (reference sequence). V dropped 0 bases and J dropped 9; count of bases not matched to a gene: 5. The CDR3 has 14 amino acids. The CDR3 sequence is CASSLAGGPVEQFF. The CDR3, as DNA: TGTGCCAGCAGCTTAGCGGGAGGGCCCGTTGAGCAGTTCTTC.

The rearrangement joins TRBV4-1 to TRBJ2-6; TRBD1 might be the D (6 bases). The V gene lost 2 bases and the J gene lost 0 bases, with 17 bases spanning the gap. Per the germline V gene, CDR1 is MGHRA and CDR2 is YSYEKL. The CDR3 spans 19 residues. CDR3 protein: CASSQSPGHDSSGANVLTF. DNA for the CDR3: TGCGCCAGCAGCCAATCTCCGGGACACGACTCCTCTGGGGCCAACGTCCTGACTTTC.

V usage is TRBV10-3 and J usage is TRBJ2-1; a weak D match, TRBD2 (6 bases). The germline V gene encodes CDR1 ENHRY and CDR2 SYGVKD. This CDR3 contains 14 residues. V dropped 6 bases and J dropped 6 bases, with 15 bases sitting between them. This CDR3 reads CAIRGTGVGNEQFF. CDR3 DNA: TGTGCCATCAGAGGTACGGGAGTGGGCAATGAGCAGTTCTTC.

This chain links TRBV18 with TRBJ1-5; D ambiguous. The CDR3 runs 13 residues. Trimming took off 1 base at V and 11 bases at J, with 12 bases between the two ends. Germline V gene lookup returns CDR1 KGHSH and CDR2 LQKENI. The CDR3 DNA is TGTGCCAGCTCACCACAAGGGTATTGGTCCCAGCATTTT. Its translation: CASSPQGYWSQHF.

This clone was detected a few times. The rearrangement links TRBV13 to TRBJ2-7; D possibly matches TRBD1 or TRBD2 (5 bases each). This CDR3 region has 15 residues. The germline V and J ends were trimmed by 5 bases and 3 bases, with 17 bases remaining between them. Germline V CDR1 and CDR2: PRHDT, FYEKMQ (reference sequence). Written as DNA, the CDR3 is TGTGCCAGCAGCCGCCGGGACGGTGGAAACTACGAGCAGTACTTC. Translated: CASSRRDGGNYEQYF.